This entry is about one T cell receptor (beta chain). Under the authors' procedure: The authors estimated nucleated cell counts from reference gene primer amplification. Clones were sequenced by immunoSEQ multiplex PCR, and TCRdb holds only the in-frame ones, with some missing. V, J and clone size derive from that table, while D and trimming were established from the DNA sequence. The table shows 270,000 or so clones, with approximately 83% occurring only once. CDR1 is KGHSH and CDR2 is LQKENI in the germline V gene. V was shortened by 2 bases and J by 5 bases, with 19 bases between the two germline ends. This CDR3 has 17 residues. The data originate from a study of blood T cell repertoires in COVID-19. In the study overall: Spain, Italy and the United States supplied samples that represented acute and convalescent COVID-19. In each case, the material was cDNA or gDNA derived from T cells, B-cell-depleted T cells, or PBMCs.

The V call is TRBV18, the J call TRBJ1-5; a possible D gene is TRBD1 (6 bases). This receptor was obtained from a woman aged 50 to 60 who had recovered from COVID-19. Sequencing input: peripheral blood. The CDR3 sequence is CASSPSGGGRAYQPQHF. The CDR3 nucleotides are TGTGCCAGCTCACCAAGCGGGGGCGGTCGGGCATATCAGCCCCAGCATTTT.